This TCR beta chain comes out of a study of OX40 agonist ivuxolimab in advanced cancers. Study as a whole: Treatment received earlier with anti-PD-1, anti-PD-L1 or anti-CTLA-4 agents was allowed, and 40% had some.

Concerning this clone itself: The antigen remains unidentified.

Study-wide results and caveats: People who partly responded at 0.1-3.0 mg/kg had some of the least clonal expansion seen.

This CDR3 region has 14 residues. The V gene lost 0 bases and the J gene lost 6 bases, with 12 bases spanning the gap. The germline V gene encodes CDR1 ENHRY and CDR2 SYGVKD. TCRdb's copy holds only in-frame clones and misses some; the assay was immunoSEQ multiplex PCR. Here the sample spans some 35,000 clones, 84% being singletons. Here the sequenced sample was CD4+ or CD8+ T cells sorted from blood, taken in a trial of the OX40 agonist ivuxolimab. This chain uses TRBV10-3 with TRBJ2-7; D may be TRBD1 (5 bases). This sequence was found in an adult with an advanced solid tumor such as melanoma, head and neck, liver or kidney cancer. CDR3: CAISESLGLVEQYF. CDR3 nucleotides: TGTGCCATCAGTGAGTCTTTGGGGCTAGTCGAGCAGTACTTC.